This TCR beta chain was captured in a study of T cells in Graves' hyperthyroidism and ophthalmopathy. Per the germline V gene, CDR1 is SQVTM and CDR2 is ANQGSEA. The V and J ends lost 7 bases and 2 bases, in that order; junction bases with no gene match: 4. CDR3 length: 12 amino acids. Amplification yielded TCR beta CDR3 regions, with RNA transcripts as the source. RT-PCR in the first round (using the HTBI primer set) targeted the TCR CDR3. TCRdb recomputed calls from the multiplex PCR reads with MiXCR, one row per CDR3 protein. The sample lists around 690,000 distinct CDR3 sequences, 15% to 20% occurring once.

The sample was blood. This sequence was found in a man between 45 and 60 years old with Graves' hyperthyroidism. This chain connects TRBV29-1 to TRBJ1-2; 7 bases are shared with TRBD1. The CDR3 loop reads CSAQQGNYGYTF. The CDR3 DNA sequence: TGCAGCGCCCAACAGGGGAACTATGGCTACACCTTC.